This TCR beta chain was documented in a study of tumor-infiltrating lymphocytes in primary liver carcinoma. Study results and caveats: Pairs of tumor regions overlapped more than tumor-adjacent and tumor-blood pairs did.

Production of TCR beta cDNA used around 0.45 ug total RNA together with a constant-region primer. Three nested multiplex PCR rounds of slightly modified ARM-PCR generated TCR beta libraries. Forward primers for TRBV1-TRBV30 and a C-beta reverse primer served the first two PCR rounds, at around 11 cycles each. Using its own MiXCR run on the multiplex PCR reads, TCRdb lists one record per CDR3 protein. The table includes 250,000 to 400,000 distinct CDR3 sequences, roughly two thirds detected once. Germline DNA was extracted alongside blood RNA, which was obtained from unsorted whole blood. This clonotype has at least ten counts. The antigen is undetermined. CDR1 and CDR2 (germline): MNHEY, SVGAGI. The CDR3 length is 16 residues. V gave up 6 bases and J gave up 0 bases, with 15 bases separating them.

V is TRBV6-5 and J is TRBJ2-1, with D unresolved. Sample: peripheral blood. This sequence was found in a man between 35 and 55 years old with primary liver carcinoma and hepatitis B virus infection. The CDR3 DNA reads as TGTGCCAGCAGCCCGGTCGGGTCCCTCTCCTACAATGAGCAGTTCTTC. Amino acids: CASSPVGSLSYNEQFF.